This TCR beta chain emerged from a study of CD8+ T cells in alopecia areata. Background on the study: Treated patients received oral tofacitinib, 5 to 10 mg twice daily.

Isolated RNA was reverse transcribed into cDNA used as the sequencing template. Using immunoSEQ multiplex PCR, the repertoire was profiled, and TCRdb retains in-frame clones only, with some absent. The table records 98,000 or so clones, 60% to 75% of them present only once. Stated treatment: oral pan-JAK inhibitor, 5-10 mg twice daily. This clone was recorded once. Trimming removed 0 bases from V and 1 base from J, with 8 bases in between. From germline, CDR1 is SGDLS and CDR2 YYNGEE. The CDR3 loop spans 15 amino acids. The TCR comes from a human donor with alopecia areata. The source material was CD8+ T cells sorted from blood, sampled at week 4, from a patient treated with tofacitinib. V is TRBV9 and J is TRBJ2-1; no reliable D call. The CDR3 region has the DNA TGTGCCAGCAGCGTAGTTGTGGGTTCCTACAATGAGCAGTTCTTC. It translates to CASSVVVGSYNEQFF.